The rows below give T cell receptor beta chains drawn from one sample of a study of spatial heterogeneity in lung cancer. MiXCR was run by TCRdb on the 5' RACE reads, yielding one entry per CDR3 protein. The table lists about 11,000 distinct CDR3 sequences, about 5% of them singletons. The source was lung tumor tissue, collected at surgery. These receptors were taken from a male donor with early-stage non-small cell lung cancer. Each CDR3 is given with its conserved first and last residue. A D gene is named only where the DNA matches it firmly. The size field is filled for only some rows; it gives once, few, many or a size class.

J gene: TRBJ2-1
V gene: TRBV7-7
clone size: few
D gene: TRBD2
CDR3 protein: CASSSFGLGEGEQFF
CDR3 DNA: TGTGCTAGCAGCTCCTTTGGACTCGGGGAGGGTGAGCAGTTCTTC

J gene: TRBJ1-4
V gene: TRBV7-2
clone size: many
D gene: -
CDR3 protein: CASSSQGRVEKLFF
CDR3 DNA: TGTGCCAGCAGCTCACAGGGACGGGTTGAAAAACTGTTTTTT

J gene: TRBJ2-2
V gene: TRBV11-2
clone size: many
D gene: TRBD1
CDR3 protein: CASSPDRGHPGELFF
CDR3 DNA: TGTGCCAGCAGCCCGGACAGGGGACACCCCGGGGAGCTGTTTTTT

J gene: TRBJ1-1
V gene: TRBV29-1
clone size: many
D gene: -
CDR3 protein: CSVEPRQNTEAFF
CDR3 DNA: TGCAGCGTTGAGCCCCGACAGAACACTGAAGCTTTCTTT

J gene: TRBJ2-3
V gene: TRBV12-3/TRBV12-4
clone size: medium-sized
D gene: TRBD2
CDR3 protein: CASSRTSGWISSTDTQYF
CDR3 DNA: TGTGCCAGCAGCCGGACTAGCGGGTGGATTTCTAGCACAGATACGCAGTATTTT

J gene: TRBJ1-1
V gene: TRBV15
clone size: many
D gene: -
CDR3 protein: CAFSARVNTEAFF
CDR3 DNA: TGTGCCTTTAGCGCCAGGGTCAACACTGAAGCTTTCTTT

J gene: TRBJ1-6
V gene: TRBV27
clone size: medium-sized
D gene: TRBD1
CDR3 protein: CASRRGQSSYNSPLHF
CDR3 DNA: TGTGCCAGCAGGAGGGGACAGAGCTCCTATAATTCACCCCTCCACTTT

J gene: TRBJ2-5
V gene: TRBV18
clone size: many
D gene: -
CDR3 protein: CASSPREGAETQYF
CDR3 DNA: TGTGCCAGCTCACCACGGGAAGGCGCAGAGACCCAGTACTTC

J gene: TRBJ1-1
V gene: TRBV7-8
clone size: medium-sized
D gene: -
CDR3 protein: CASSSWENTEAFF
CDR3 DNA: TGTGCCAGCAGCTCCTGGGAGAACACTGAAGCTTTCTTT

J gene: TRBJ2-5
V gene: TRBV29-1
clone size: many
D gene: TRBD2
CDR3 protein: CSVAGIETQYF
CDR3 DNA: TGCAGCGTAGCGGGGATAGAGACCCAGTACTTC

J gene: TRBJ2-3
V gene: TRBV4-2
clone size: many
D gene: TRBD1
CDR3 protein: CASSQVSTGTDTQYF
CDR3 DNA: TGTGCCAGCAGCCAAGTTTCGACAGGGACAGATACGCAGTATTTT

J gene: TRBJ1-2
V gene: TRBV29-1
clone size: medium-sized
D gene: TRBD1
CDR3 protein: CSALRGRSGYTF
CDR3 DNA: TGCAGCGCTTTAAGGGGGCGAAGTGGCTACACCTTC

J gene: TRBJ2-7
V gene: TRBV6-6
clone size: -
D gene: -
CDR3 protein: CASSYNGRPYEQYF
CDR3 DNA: TGTGCCAGCAGTTACAACGGAAGACCCTACGAGCAGTACTTC

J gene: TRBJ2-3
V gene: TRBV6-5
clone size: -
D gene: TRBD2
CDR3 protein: CASSRTRSSGSTDTQYF
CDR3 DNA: TGTGCCAGCAGTCGAACCCGCTCTAGCGGGAGCACAGATACGCAGTATTTT

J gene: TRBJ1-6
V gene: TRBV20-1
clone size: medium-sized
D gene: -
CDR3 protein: CSARDSRHNSLGGNSPLHF
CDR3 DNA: TGCAGTGCTAGAGATTCAAGGCACAACTCCCTAGGAGGGAATTCACCCCTCCACTTT

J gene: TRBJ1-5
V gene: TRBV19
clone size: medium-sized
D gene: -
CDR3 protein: CASIRDKYSNQPQHF
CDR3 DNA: TGTGCCAGTATAAGGGACAAATATAGCAATCAGCCCCAGCATTTT

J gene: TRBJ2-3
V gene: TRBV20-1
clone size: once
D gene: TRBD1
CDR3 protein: CSARNRGIPTDTQYF
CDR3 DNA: TGCAGTGCTAGAAACAGGGGGATCCCCACAGATACGCAGTATTTT

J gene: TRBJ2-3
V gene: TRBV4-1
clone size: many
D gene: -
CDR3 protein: CASSQVTADTQYF
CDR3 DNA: TGCGCCAGCAGCCAAGTGACAGCAGATACGCAGTATTTT

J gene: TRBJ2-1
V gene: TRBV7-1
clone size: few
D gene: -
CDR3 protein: CASSSVARHEQFF
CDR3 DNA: TGTGCCAGCAGCTCCGTCGCCAGACATGAGCAGTTCTTC

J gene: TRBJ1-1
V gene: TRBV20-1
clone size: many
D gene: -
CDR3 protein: CSARDFGSNTEAFF
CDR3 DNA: TGCAGTGCTAGAGATTTTGGGTCGAACACTGAAGCTTTCTTT

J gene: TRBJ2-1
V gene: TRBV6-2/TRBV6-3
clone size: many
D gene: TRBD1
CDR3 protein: CASSRGQGYRGHEQFF
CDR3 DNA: TGTGCCAGCAGCCGCGGACAGGGGTACAGGGGCCATGAGCAGTTCTTC

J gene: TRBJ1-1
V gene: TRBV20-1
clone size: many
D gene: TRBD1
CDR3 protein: CSANPGQMNTEAFF
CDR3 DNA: TGCAGTGCTAACCCGGGACAGATGAACACTGAAGCTTTCTTT

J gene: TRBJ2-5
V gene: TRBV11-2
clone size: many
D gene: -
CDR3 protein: CASSFSGGRTQYF
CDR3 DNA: TGTGCCAGCAGCTTCTCTGGGGGACGAACCCAGTACTTC

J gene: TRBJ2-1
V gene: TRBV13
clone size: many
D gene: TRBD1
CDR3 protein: CASSLQGGEQFF
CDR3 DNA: TGTGCCAGCAGTCTACAGGGGGGTGAGCAGTTCTTC

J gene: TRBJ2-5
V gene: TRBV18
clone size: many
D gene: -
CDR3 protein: CASSPPGHQETQYF
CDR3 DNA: TGTGCCAGCTCACCACCGGGACACCAAGAGACCCAGTACTTC

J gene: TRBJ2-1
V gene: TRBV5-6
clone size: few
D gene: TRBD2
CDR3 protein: CASSLQAGGRGEQFF
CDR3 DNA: TGTGCCAGCAGCCTGCAAGCGGGAGGTCGGGGTGAGCAGTTCTTC

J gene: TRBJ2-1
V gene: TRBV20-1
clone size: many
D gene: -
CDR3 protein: CSAKDYLQNNEQFF
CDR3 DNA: TGCAGTGCTAAGGACTACCTACAAAACAATGAGCAGTTCTTC

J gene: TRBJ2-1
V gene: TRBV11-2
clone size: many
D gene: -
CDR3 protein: CASSLGPAGNEQFF
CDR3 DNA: TGTGCCAGCAGCTTAGGACCAGCGGGCAATGAGCAGTTCTTC

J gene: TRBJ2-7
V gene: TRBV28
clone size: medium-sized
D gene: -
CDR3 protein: CASSFRDEQYF
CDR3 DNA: TGTGCCAGCAGTTTTAGGGACGAGCAGTACTTC

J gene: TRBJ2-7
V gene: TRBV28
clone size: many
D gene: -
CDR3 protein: CASSPGGGLRGEQYF
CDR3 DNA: TGTGCCAGCAGTCCCGGTGGGGGGCTAAGGGGCGAGCAGTACTTC

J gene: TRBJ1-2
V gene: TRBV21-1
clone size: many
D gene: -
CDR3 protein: CASSSRDRGLHGYTF
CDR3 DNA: TGTGCCAGCAGCTCCCGGGACAGGGGGCTACATGGCTACACCTTC

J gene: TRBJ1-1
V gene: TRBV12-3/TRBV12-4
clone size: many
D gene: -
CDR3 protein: CASRIEEGNTEAFF
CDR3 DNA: TGTGCCAGCAGGATCGAGGAGGGGAACACTGAAGCTTTCTTT

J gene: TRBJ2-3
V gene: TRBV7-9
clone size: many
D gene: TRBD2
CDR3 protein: CASSYDKAGKSTDTQYF
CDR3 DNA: TGTGCCAGCAGCTATGATAAAGCGGGGAAAAGCACAGATACGCAGTATTTT

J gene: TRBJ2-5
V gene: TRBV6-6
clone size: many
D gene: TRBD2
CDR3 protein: CASSTLGGLETQYF
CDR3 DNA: TGTGCCAGCAGTACCCTGGGGGGGTTGGAGACCCAGTACTTC

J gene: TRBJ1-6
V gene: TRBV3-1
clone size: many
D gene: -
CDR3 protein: CASSQHRNNSPLHF
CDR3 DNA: TGTGCCAGCAGCCAACACAGAAATAATTCACCCCTCCACTTT

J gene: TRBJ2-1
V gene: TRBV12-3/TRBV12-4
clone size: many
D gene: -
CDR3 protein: CASSIQGGVYEQFF
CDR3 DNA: TGTGCCAGCAGTATACAAGGAGGGGTATATGAGCAGTTCTTC

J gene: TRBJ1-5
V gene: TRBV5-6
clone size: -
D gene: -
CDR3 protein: CASSLRWGNQPQHF
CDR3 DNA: TGTGCCAGCAGCTTGAGATGGGGCAATCAGCCCCAGCATTTT

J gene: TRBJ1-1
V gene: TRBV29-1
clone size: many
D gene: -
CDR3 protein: CSVVVNTEAFF
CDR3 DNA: TGCAGCGTTGTAGTGAACACTGAAGCTTTCTTT

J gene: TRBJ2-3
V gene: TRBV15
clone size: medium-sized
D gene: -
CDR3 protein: CATSRDLETAFPQYF
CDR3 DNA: TGTGCCACCAGCAGAGATCTCGAGACAGCTTTCCCGCAGTATTTT

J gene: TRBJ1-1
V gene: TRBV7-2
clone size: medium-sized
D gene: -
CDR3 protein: CASSFGLDAEAFF
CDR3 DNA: TGTGCCAGCAGCTTCGGCCTTGACGCTGAAGCTTTCTTT

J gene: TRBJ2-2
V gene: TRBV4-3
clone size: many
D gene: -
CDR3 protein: CASSQGPGTGELFF
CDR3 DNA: TGCGCCAGCAGCCAAGGGCCGGGTACCGGGGAGCTGTTTTTT

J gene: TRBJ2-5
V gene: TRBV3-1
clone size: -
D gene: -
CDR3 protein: CASSQGSGKGGETQYF
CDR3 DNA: TGTGCCAGCAGCCAAGGCTCAGGGAAGGGTGGTGAGACCCAGTACTTC

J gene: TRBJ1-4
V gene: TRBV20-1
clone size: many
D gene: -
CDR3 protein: CSAREGRTNEKLFF
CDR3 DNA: TGCAGTGCTAGAGAAGGTAGAACTAATGAAAAACTGTTTTTT

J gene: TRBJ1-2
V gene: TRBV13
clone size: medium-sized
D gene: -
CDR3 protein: CASSRINYGYTF
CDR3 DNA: TGTGCCAGCAGCCGAATTAACTATGGCTACACCTTC

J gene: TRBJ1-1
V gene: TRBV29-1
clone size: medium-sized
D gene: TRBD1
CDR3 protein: CSTARSDRGLFEAFF
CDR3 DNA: TGCAGCACCGCTCGATCTGACAGGGGGCTGTTTGAAGCTTTCTTT

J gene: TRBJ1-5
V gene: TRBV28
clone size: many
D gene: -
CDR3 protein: CASSPLSSHQPQHF
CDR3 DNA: TGTGCCAGCAGTCCGCTCAGCTCCCATCAGCCCCAGCATTTT

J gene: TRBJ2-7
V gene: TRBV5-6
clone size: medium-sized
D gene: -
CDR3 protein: CASRQLTGYEQYF
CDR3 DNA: TGTGCCAGCAGACAACTCACAGGGTACGAGCAGTACTTC

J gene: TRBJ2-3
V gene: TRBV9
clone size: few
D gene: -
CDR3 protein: CASSVGVTDTQYF
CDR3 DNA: TGTGCCAGCAGCGTAGGTGTCACCGATACGCAGTATTTT

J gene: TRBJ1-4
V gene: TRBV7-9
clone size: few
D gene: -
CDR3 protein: CASSWGREKLFF
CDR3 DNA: TGTGCCAGCAGCTGGGGAAGGGAAAAACTGTTTTTT

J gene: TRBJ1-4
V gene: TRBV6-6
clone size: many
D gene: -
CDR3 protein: CASSYSGTSNEKLFF
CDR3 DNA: TGTGCCAGCAGTTACTCCGGGACCTCCAATGAAAAACTGTTTTTT

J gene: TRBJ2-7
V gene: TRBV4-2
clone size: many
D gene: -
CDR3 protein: CASSQDPANSYEQYF
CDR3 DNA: TGTGCCAGCAGCCAAGATCCGGCTAACTCCTACGAGCAGTACTTC

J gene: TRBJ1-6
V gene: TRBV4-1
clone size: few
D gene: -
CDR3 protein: CASSQEYWGYNSPLHF
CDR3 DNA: TGCGCCAGCAGCCAAGAATATTGGGGGTATAATTCACCCCTCCACTTT

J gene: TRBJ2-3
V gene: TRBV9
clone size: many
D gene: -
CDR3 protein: CASSVGITDTQYF
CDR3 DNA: TGTGCCAGCAGCGTAGGGATCACAGATACGCAGTATTTT

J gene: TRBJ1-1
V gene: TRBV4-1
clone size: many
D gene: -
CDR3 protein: CASSQERANSEAFF
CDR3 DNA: TGCGCCAGCAGCCAAGAAAGGGCGAACTCTGAAGCTTTCTTT

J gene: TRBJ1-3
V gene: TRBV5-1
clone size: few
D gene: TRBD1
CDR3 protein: CASSKDRNSGNTIYF
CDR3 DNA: TGCGCCAGCAGCAAGGACAGGAACTCTGGAAACACCATATATTTT

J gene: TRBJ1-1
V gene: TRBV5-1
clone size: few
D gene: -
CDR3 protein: CASSLRGRNTEAFF
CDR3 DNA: TGCGCCAGCAGCTTACGGGGAAGGAACACTGAAGCTTTCTTT

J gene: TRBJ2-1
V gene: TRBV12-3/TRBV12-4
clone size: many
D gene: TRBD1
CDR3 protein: CASSSATGFYGEQFF
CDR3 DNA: TGTGCCAGCAGTTCGGCGACAGGGTTTTACGGTGAGCAGTTCTTC

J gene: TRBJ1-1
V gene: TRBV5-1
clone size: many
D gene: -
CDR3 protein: CASSGVGSTEAFF
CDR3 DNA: TGCGCCAGCAGCGGCGTGGGTAGCACTGAAGCTTTCTTT

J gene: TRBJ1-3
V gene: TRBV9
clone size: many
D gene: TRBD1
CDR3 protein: CASSVSGQGVSGNTIYF
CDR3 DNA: TGTGCCAGCAGCGTATCCGGACAGGGGGTTTCTGGAAACACCATATATTTT